Given below is one T cell receptor (beta chain) in context. Antigen: not known. Clones were read by immunoSEQ multiplex PCR, and TCRdb kept only the in-frame ones, dropping some. Among hundreds of thousands of clones listed, more than 70% were seen once. Germline V gene data show CDR1 as SGHVS and CDR2 as FNYEAQ. The CDR3 is made up of 16 amino acids. V lost 0 bases and J 1 base, leaving 10 bases between the germline ends. This specimen belongs to a study of cytotoxic CD8 clonotypes in ibrutinib-treated CLL. Across the study: Mean per-sample yields comprised around 250,000 productive templates and fewer than 95,000 productive rearrangements.

Findings of the study overall: There were few public clonotypes, and on treatment they contracted or stayed stable. Patients had baseline clonality above age-matched healthy donors, and this clonality moved with circulating CD8+ T-cell counts.

The TCR comes from a human donor with chronic lymphocytic leukemia. The sequences come from PBMCs, collected after 12 months of ibrutinib treatment. The gene calls are TRBV7-6 and TRBJ1-5; possibly TRBD1 for D (6 bases). DNA of the CDR3: TGTGCCAGCAGCTTAGCGGGGGGCTGGAGCAATCAGCCCCAGCATTTT. It encodes CASSLAGGWSNQPQHF.